Listed below are T cell receptor beta chains from one sample, sequenced in a study of monozygotic twins with cystic fibrosis. The protocol was immunoSEQ multiplex PCR, while the TCRdb copy is restricted to in-frame clones and leaves out a portion. Counted here are roughly 30,000 clones, more than 90% occurring once; the ten biggest clones make up roughly 0.9%. Sequencing input: blood. The receptors stem from a girl aged 2-10 years with cystic fibrosis. The CDR3 runs from the conserved cysteine through the conserved F or W. Fields, in order: D gene, CDR3 length, V gene, clone size, J gene, CDR3 DNA, CDR3 protein. The D gene is left open where the match is weak. The size of a clone is reported for some rows only, either as once, few or many, or as a class for expanded clones.

>TRBD1|16|TRBV14|-|TRBJ2-5
TGTGCCAGCAGCCAAGATCCTTGGGACAGTCAAGAGACCCAGTACTTC
CASSQDPWDSQETQYF
>TRBD1|13|TRBV7-2|-|TRBJ1-4
TGTGCCAGCAGTTCGACAGGGGGAGAAAAACTGTTTTTT
CASSSTGGEKLFF
>TRBD2|16|TRBV7-9|-|TRBJ2-5
TGTGCCAGCAGCTTTAGTTCTAGCGGGAGTTCGGAGACCCAGTACTTC
CASSFSSSGSSETQYF
>TRBD2|18|TRBV7-9|-|TRBJ2-1
TGTGCCAGCAGCTTCCCTTCTAGCGGTCCTGGCTCCTACAATGAGCAGTTCTTC
CASSFPSSGPGSYNEQFF
>-|16|TRBV10-3|-|TRBJ1-6
TGTGCCATCAGTGAGAGGGGTGACTCTTATAATTCACCCCTCCACTTT
CAISERGDSYNSPLHF
>-|14|TRBV6-5|-|TRBJ2-7
TGTGCCAGCAGTTACTTGTACCAGGGCTACGAGCAGTACTTC
CASSYLYQGYEQYF
>-|13|TRBV7-2|-|TRBJ1-5
TGTGCCAGCAGCTTAGTTCTCAATCAGCCCCAGCATTTT
CASSLVLNQPQHF
>-|15|TRBV5-4|-|TRBJ2-3
TGTGCCAGCAGCTTAGGTAATCGGGCCACAGATACGCAGTATTTT
CASSLGNRATDTQYF
>-|13|TRBV10-1|-|TRBJ1-1
TGCGCCAGCAGTGACAGGGTGAACACTGAAGCTTTCTTT
CASSDRVNTEAFF
>-|15|TRBV7-2|-|TRBJ1-1
TGTGCCAGCAGCTTAGCAGGGATAAGGAACACTGAAGCTTTCTTT
CASSLAGIRNTEAFF
>-|12|TRBV6-1|-|TRBJ2-7
TGTGCCAGCAGTGAACTTAGGGTGGAGCAGTACTTC
CASSELRVEQYF
>TRBD1|17|TRBV18|-|TRBJ1-2
TGTGCCAGCTCACTCGAAATAGGGGGCAGTCACGACTATGGCTACACCTTC
CASSLEIGGSHDYGYTF
>-|17|TRBV29-1|-|TRBJ2-1
TGCAGCGTTGAAGATATATCCCCTTCTACCGCCTACAATGAGCAGTTCTTC
CSVEDISPSTAYNEQFF
>TRBD1|14|TRBV7-7|-|TRBJ2-5
TGTGCCAGCAGCTTAAGTACAGGGGGAGAGACCCAGTACTTC
CASSLSTGGETQYF
>-|14|TRBV29-1|-|TRBJ2-1
TGCAGCGTTGCTGCGGGTTCTCCCTACAATGAGCAGTTCTTC
CSVAAGSPYNEQFF
>-|15|TRBV4-2|-|TRBJ2-3
TGTGCCAGCAGCCCGAGGACGGCTAGCACAGATACGCAGTATTTT
CASSPRTASTDTQYF
>-|15|TRBV4-1|-|TRBJ1-5
TGCGCCAGCAGCCAAGACTCGACTAGCAATCAGCCCCAGCATTTT
CASSQDSTSNQPQHF
>-|17|TRBV28|-|TRBJ1-1
TGTGCCAGCAGTTTTGAGGCGGCGGGAGGGGAGAACACTGAAGCTTTCTTT
CASSFEAAGGENTEAFF
>-|13|TRBV6-5|-|TRBJ2-5
TGTGCCAGTTCACAGGCGGTCCAAGAGACCCAGTACTTC
CASSQAVQETQYF
>TRBD1|14|TRBV6-1|-|TRBJ1-2
TGTGCCAGCAGTTTCAGGGGGCCTCCCTATGGCTACACCTTC
CASSFRGPPYGYTF
>TRBD2|16|TRBV4-3|-|TRBJ2-3
TGCGCCAGCAGCCTAGGACTAGCGGGAGCGACAGATACGCAGTATTTT
CASSLGLAGATDTQYF
>TRBD2|16|TRBV25-1|-|TRBJ2-1
TGTGCCAGCAGTGGGTGGACTAGCGGGAGGGTGGGTGAGCAGTTCTTC
CASSGWTSGRVGEQFF
>-|12|TRBV29-1|-|TRBJ2-1
TGCAGCGTTGTCGAGGGGAACGGTGAGCAGTTCTTC
CSVVEGNGEQFF
>-|19|TRBV7-6|-|TRBJ2-1
TGTGCCAGCAGCTTAGGCCAGGGGGGGTTTTCCATTTCCTACAATGAGCAGTTCTTC
CASSLGQGGFSISYNEQFF
>-|16|TRBV19|-|TRBJ1-4
TGTGCCAGTAGTATACCGCTCCGGGCCCCTAATGAAAAACTGTTTTTT
CASSIPLRAPNEKLFF
>-|16|TRBV5-8|-|TRBJ2-6
TGTGCCAGCAGCAACGGCCGGCGGTCTGGGGCCAACGTCCTGACTTTC
CASSNGRRSGANVLTF
>-|15|TRBV7-8|-|TRBJ1-4
TGTGCCAGCAGCCCCTCGGACAGTTCCAATGAAAAACTGTTTTTT
CASSPSDSSNEKLFF
>-|15|TRBV7-8|-|TRBJ2-2
TGTGCCAGCAGCTCAGGACACCCAGACACCGGGGAGCTGTTTTTT
CASSSGHPDTGELFF
>-|13|TRBV5-6|-|TRBJ2-1
TGTGCCAGCAGCCCCACCGGGGGCAATGAGCAGTTCTTC
CASSPTGGNEQFF
>-|15|TRBV5-6|-|TRBJ1-1
TGTGCCAGCAGCAACCGCGGCAGGGGACGGATTGAAGCTTTCTTT
CASSNRGRGRIEAFF
>-|14|TRBV6-1|-|TRBJ1-1
TGTGCCAGCAGTGAAGCGGGGCCCTGGATCCCCGCTTTCTTT
CASSEAGPWIPAFF
>-|14|TRBV9|-|TRBJ2-7
TGTGCCAGCAGCGTAGTACCGAGTTCCTACGAGCAGTACTTC
CASSVVPSSYEQYF
>-|14|TRBV11-2|-|TRBJ2-7
TGTGCCAGCAGCTTAGGGGGACGGCTCTACGAGCAGTACTTC
CASSLGGRLYEQYF
>-|14|TRBV6-1|-|TRBJ1-2
TGTGCCAGCAGTGAAATTGGCACCGCCTATGGCTACACCTTC
CASSEIGTAYGYTF
>-|15|TRBV27|-|TRBJ1-3
TGTGCCAGCAGTTCAGTAGGTCCCCCTGGAAACACCATATATTTT
CASSSVGPPGNTIYF
>-|15|TRBV7-8|-|TRBJ2-1
TGTGCCAGCAGTTCCGTCCGGGGGGCCAAAGGTCGGCAGTTCTTC
CASSSVRGAKGRQFF
>-|15|TRBV14|-|TRBJ1-2
TGTGCCAGCAGCCGAGACTGGGGGCTTAACTATGGCTACACCTTC
CASSRDWGLNYGYTF
>TRBD2|17|TRBV6-4|-|TRBJ2-2
TGTGCCAGCAGTGTGGCTAGCGGGGGGGCCCGGACCGGGGAGCTGTTTTTT
CASSVASGGARTGELFF
>-|15|TRBV6-1|-|TRBJ1-4
TGTGCCAGCAGGGCTAAAGGGTATACTAATGAAAAACTGTTTTTT
CASRAKGYTNEKLFF
>-|14|TRBV27|once|TRBJ1-1
TGTGCCAGCAGTTCTCAGGGAGGAGTCACTGAAGCTTTCTTT
CASSSQGGVTEAFF
>-|16|TRBV4-1|once|TRBJ2-3
TGCGCCAGCAGCCAAGATAGTGGGTGGGGCACAGATACGCAGTATTTT
CASSQDSGWGTDTQYF
>-|14|TRBV25-1|once|TRBJ1-1
TGTGCCAGCAGTGGGCAAACAGGGAACACTGAAGCTTTCTTT
CASSGQTGNTEAFF
>-|13|TRBV7-2|-|TRBJ1-5
TGTGCCAGCAGCCTAGCCTATGAGCAGCCCCAGCATTTT
CASSLAYEQPQHF
>-|15|TRBV6-1|few|TRBJ1-2
TGTGCCAGCAGTGAAGACTTATCATCGTACTATGGCTACACCTTC
CASSEDLSSYYGYTF
>-|16|TRBV2|few|TRBJ2-1
TGTGCCAGCAGTGACGCCAAGGGTAGGGGAAACAATGAGCAGTTCTTC
CASSDAKGRGNNEQFF
>TRBD1|15|TRBV19|-|TRBJ2-2
TGTGCCAGTAGTAGTAAGACAGGGGGTACCGGGGAGCTGTTTTTT
CASSSKTGGTGELFF
>-|13|TRBV27|-|TRBJ1-6
TGTGCCAGCAGTCGGCAGGGAGGTTCACCCCTCCACTTT
CASSRQGGSPLHF
>-|14|TRBV4-1|-|TRBJ2-7
TGCGCCAGCAGCCAAGATGACTTCGGGTACGAGCAGTACTTC
CASSQDDFGYEQYF
>-|13|TRBV27|-|TRBJ1-2
TGTGCCAGCAGCCCCAGGCTCGGGGGTGACTACACCTTC
CASSPRLGGDYTF
>-|16|TRBV4-1|once|TRBJ2-7
TGCGCCAGCAGCCAACCCGCGGCGGGGCGTACCTACGAGCAGTACTTC
CASSQPAAGRTYEQYF
>-|13|TRBV29-1|-|TRBJ1-4
TGCAGCGTTGGCGTTGCAACTAATGAAAAACTGTTTTTT
CSVGVATNEKLFF
>-|18|TRBV27|-|TRBJ2-7
TGTGCCAGCAGTTTACATCCCGGGTATGGTAGCGTCCCCTACGAGCAGTACTTC
CASSLHPGYGSVPYEQYF
>TRBD1|16|TRBV30|-|TRBJ1-6
TGTGCCTGCGACCCGAGACAGGGGACGAATAATTCACCCCTCCACTTT
CACDPRQGTNNSPLHF
>TRBD2|14|TRBV6-6|-|TRBJ2-7
TGTGCCAGCAGTTACCCGGGACTAGCGTCCGAGCAGTACTTC
CASSYPGLASEQYF
>-|12|TRBV5-6|-|TRBJ2-7
TGTGCCAGCAGCTTGGTCGGGGGTGAGCAGTACTTC
CASSLVGGEQYF
>-|10|TRBV20-1|-|TRBJ2-5
TGCAGTGCTTGGACAGACTCACAGTACTTC
CSAWTDSQYF
>TRBD2|17|TRBV5-4|-|TRBJ2-5
TGTGCCAGCAGCGCTGGGACTAGCGGGAGGAACCAAGAGACCCAGTACTTC
CASSAGTSGRNQETQYF
>-|14|TRBV5-1|-|TRBJ1-1
TGCGCCAGCAGCGAAGGGGCGAGGATAGCTGAAGCTTTCTTT
CASSEGARIAEAFF
>-|16|TRBV28|once|TRBJ1-3
TGTGCCAGCAGCCCTGGGGGAGGGGTGGGCCGAAACACCATATATTTT
CASSPGGGVGRNTIYF
>TRBD2|15|TRBV27|-|TRBJ2-5
TGTGCCAGCAGTCGCAGCGGGAGGGCCGGGGAGACCCAGTACTTC
CASSRSGRAGETQYF